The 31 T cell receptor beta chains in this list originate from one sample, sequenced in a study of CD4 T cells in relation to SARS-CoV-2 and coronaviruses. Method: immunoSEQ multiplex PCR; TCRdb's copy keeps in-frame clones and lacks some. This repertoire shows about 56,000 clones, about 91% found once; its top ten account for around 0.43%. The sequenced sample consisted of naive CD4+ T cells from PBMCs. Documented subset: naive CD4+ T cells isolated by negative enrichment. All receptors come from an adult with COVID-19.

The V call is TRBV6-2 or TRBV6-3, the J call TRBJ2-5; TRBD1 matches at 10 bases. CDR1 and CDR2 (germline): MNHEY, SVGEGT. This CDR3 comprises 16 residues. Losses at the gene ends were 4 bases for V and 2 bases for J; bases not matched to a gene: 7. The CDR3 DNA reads TGTGCCAGCAGTTTCTTGGGACAGGGGAAACAAGAGACCCAGTACTTC. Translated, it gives CASSFLGQGKQETQYF.

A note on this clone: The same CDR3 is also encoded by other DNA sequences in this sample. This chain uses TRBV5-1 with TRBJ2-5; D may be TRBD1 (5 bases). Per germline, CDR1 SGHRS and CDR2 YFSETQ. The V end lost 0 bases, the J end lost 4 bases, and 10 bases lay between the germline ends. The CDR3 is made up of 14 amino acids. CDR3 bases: TGCGCCAGCAGCTTGGGCAGGGCTGGAGAGACCCAGTACTTC. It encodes CASSLGRAGETQYF. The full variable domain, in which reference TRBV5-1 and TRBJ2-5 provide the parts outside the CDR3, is KAGVTQTPRYLIKTRGQQVTLSCSPISGHRSVSWYQQTPGQGLQFLFEYFSETQRNKGNFPGRFSGRQFSNSRSEMNVSTLELGDSALYLCASSLGRAGETQYFGPGTRLLVL.

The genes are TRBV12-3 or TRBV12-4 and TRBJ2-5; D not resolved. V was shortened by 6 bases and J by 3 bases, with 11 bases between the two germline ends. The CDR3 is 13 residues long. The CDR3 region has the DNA TGTGCCAGCAGGGTCGGCACTAAAGAGACCCAGTACTTC. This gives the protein CASRVGTKETQYF.

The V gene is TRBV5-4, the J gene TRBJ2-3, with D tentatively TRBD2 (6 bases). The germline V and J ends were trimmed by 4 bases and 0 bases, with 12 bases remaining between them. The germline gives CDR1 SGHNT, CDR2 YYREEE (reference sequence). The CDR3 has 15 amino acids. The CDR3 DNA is TGTGCCAGCAGCCCCGGGACTCGTAGCACAGATACGCAGTATTTT. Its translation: CASSPGTRSTDTQYF. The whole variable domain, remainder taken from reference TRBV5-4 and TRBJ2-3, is ETGVTQSPTHLIKTRGQQVTLRCSSQSGHNTVSWYQQALGQGPQFIFQYYREEENGRGNFPPRFSGLQFPNYSSELNVNALELDDSALYLCASSPGTRSTDTQYFGPGTRLTVL.

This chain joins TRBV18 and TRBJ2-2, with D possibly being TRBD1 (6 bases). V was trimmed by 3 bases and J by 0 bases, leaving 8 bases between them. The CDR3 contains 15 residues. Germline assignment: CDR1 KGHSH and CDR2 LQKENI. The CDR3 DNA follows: TGTGCCAGCTCACCTTCAGGGGCGAACACCGGGGAGCTGTTTTTT. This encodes CASSPSGANTGELFF.

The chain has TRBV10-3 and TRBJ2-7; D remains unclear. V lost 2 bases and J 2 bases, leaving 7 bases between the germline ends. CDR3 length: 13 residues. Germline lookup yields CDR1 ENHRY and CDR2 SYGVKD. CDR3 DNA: TGTGCCATCAGTGAGGGACCTGCCTACGAGCAGTACTTC. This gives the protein CAISEGPAYEQYF.

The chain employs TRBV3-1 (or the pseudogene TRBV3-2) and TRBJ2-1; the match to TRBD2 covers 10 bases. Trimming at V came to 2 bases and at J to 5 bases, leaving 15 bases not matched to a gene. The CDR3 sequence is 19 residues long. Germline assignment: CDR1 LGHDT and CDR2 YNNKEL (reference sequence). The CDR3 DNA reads TGTGCCAGCAGCCAACTGATAGCGGGAGGCCCGACGACGAACAATGAGCAGTTCTTC. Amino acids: CASSQLIAGGPTTNNEQFF.

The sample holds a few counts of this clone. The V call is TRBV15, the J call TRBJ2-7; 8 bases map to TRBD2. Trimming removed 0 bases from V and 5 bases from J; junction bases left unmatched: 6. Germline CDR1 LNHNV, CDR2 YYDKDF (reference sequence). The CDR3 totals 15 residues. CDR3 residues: CATSRDREGPDEQYF. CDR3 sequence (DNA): TGTGCCACCAGCAGAGATCGGGAGGGGCCGGACGAGCAGTACTTC.

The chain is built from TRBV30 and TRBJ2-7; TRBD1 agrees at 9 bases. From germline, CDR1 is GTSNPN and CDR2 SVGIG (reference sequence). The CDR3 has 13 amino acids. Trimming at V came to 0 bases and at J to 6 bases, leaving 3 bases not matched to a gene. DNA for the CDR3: TGTGCCTGGAGTGTACGGACAGGGGCCGAGCAGTACTTC. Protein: CAWSVRTGAEQYF.

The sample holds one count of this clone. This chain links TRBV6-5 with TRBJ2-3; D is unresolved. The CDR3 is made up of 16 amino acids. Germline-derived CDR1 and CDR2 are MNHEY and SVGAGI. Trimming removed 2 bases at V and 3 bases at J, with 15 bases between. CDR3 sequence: CASSYQLLSPTDTQYF. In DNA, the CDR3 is TGTGCCAGCAGTTACCAGTTACTATCCCCAACAGATACGCAGTATTTT.

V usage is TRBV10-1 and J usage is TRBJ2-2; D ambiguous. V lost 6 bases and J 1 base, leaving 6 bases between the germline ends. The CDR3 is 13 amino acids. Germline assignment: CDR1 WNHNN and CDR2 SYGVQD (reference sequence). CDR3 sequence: CASRPGNTGELFF. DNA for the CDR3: TGCGCCAGCAGACCGGGGAACACCGGGGAGCTGTTTTTT.

CDR3 in amino acids: CASSPRLAEETQYF. DNA of the CDR3: TGTGCCAGCAGCCCCAGACTAGCGGAAGAGACCCAGTACTTC. The chain combines TRBV13 with TRBJ2-5, with 9 bases matching TRBD2. V shed 5 bases and J 3 bases; nucleotides not matched to a gene: 4. From germline, CDR1 is PRHDT and CDR2 FYEKMQ (reference sequence). This CDR3 region has 14 residues.

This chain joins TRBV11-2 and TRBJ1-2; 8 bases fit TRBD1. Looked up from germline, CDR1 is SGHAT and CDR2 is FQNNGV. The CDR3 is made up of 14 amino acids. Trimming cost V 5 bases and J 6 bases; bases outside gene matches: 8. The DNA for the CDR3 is TGTGCCAGCAGCACGCAACCGGGACAGGATGGCTACACCTTC. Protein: CASSTQPGQDGYTF.

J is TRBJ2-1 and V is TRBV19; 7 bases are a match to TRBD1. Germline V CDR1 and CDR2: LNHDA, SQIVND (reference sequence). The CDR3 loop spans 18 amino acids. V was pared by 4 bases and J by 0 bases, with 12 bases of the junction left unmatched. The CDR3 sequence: CASSRDSFATSSYNEQFF. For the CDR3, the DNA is TGTGCCAGTAGTAGGGACAGCTTCGCCACGAGCTCCTACAATGAGCAGTTCTTC. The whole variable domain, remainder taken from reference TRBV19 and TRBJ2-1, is DGGITQSPKYLFRKEGQNVTLSCEQNLNHDAMYWYRQDPGQGLRLIYYSQIVNDFQKGDIAEGYSVSREKKESFPLTVTSAQKNPTAFYLCASSRDSFATSSYNEQFFGPGTRLTVL.

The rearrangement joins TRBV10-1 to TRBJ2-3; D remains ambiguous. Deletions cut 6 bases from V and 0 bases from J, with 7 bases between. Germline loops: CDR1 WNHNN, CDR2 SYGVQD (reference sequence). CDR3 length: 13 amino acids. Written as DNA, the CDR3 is TGCGCCAGCAGCGTCGACAGCACAGATACGCAGTATTTT. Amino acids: CASSVDSTDTQYF.

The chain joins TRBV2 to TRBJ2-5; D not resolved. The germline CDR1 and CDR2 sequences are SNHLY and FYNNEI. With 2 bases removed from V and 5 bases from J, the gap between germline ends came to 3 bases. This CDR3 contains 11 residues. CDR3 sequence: CASSETETQYF. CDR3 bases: TGTGCCAGCAGTGAAACGGAGACCCAGTACTTC.

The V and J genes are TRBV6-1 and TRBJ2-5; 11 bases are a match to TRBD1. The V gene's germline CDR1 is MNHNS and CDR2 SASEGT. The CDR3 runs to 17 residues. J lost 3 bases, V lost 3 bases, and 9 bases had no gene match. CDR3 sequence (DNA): TGTGCCAGCAGTGAGACCGGGACAGGGGGAGTTGAAGAGACCCAGTACTTC. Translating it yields CASSETGTGGVEETQYF.

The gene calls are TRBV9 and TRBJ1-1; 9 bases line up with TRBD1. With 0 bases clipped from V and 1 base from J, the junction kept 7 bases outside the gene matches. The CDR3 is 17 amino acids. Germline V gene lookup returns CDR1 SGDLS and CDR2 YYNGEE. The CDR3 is CASSVVGQGIQNTEAFF. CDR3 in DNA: TGTGCCAGCAGCGTAGTGGGACAGGGAATCCAGAACACTGAAGCTTTCTTT.

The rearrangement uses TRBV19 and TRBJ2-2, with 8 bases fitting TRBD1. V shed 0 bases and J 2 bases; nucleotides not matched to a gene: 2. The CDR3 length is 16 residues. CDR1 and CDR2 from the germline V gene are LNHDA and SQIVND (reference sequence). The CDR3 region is CASSIETGANTGELFF. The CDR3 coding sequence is TGTGCCAGTAGTATAGAGACAGGGGCCAACACCGGGGAGCTGTTTTTT. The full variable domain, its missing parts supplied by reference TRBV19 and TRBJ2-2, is DGGITQSPKYLFRKEGQNVTLSCEQNLNHDAMYWYRQDPGQGLRLIYYSQIVNDFQKGDIAEGYSVSREKKESFPLTVTSAQKNPTAFYLCASSIETGANTGELFFGEGSRLTVL.

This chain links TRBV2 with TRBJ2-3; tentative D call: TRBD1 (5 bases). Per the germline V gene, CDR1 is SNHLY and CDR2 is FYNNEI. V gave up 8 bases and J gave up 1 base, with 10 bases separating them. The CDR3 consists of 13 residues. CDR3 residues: CASGAIRTDTQYF. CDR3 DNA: TGTGCCAGCGGGGCCATTCGCACAGATACGCAGTATTTT. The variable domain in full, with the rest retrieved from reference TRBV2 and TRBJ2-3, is EPEVTQTPSHQVTQMGQEVILRCVPISNHLYFYWYRQILGQKVEFLVSFYNNEISEKSEIFDDQFSVERPDGSNFTLKIRSTKLEDSAMYFCASGAIRTDTQYFGPGTRLTVL.

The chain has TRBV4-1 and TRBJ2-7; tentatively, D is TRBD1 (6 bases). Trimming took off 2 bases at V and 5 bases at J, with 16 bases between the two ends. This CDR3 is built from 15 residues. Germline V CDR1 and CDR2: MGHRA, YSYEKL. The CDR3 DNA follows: TGCGCCAGCAGCCAATCCCACAGGGTTTTCAACGAGCAGTACTTC. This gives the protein CASSQSHRVFNEQYF.

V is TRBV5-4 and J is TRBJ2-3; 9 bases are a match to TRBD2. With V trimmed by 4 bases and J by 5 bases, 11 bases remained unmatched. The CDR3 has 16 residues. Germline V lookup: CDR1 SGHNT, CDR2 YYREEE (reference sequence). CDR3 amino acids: CASSPDSGSEEDTQYF. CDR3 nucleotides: TGTGCCAGCAGCCCTGATAGCGGGAGTGAAGAAGATACGCAGTATTTT.

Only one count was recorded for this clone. CDR3 sequence reads: CASSDRETQYF. DNA of the CDR3: TGTGCCAGCAGTGATAGGGAGACCCAGTACTTC. This sequence joins TRBV2 and TRBJ2-5; D gene unclear. CDR3 length: 11 residues. Germline loops: CDR1 SNHLY, CDR2 FYNNEI. Trimming took off 3 bases at V and 5 bases at J, with 4 bases between the two ends.

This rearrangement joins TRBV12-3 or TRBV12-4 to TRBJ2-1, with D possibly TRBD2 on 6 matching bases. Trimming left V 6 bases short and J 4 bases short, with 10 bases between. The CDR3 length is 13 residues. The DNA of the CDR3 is TGTGCCAGCAGGCGGGATACTTACAATGAGCAGTTCTTC. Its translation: CASRRDTYNEQFF.

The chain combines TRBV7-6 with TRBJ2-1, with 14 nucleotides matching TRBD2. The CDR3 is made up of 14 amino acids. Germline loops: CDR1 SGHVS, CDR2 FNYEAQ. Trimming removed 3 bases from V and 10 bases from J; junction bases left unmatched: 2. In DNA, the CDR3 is TGTGCCAGCAGCTTGGGACTAGCGGGAGACGAGCAGTTCTTC. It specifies CASSLGLAGDEQFF.

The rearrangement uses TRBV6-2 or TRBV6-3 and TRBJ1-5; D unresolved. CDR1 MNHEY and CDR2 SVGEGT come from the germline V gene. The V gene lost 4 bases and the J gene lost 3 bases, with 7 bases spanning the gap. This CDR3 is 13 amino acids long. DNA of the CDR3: TGTGCCAGCAGTTCCCGTCTCAATCAGCCCCAGCATTTT. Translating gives CASSSRLNQPQHF.

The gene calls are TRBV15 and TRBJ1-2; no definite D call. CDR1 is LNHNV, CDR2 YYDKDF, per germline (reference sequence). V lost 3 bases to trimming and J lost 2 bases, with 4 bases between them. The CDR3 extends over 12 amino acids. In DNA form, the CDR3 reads TGTGCCACCAGCAGTGCCAACTATGGCTACACCTTC. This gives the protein CATSSANYGYTF.

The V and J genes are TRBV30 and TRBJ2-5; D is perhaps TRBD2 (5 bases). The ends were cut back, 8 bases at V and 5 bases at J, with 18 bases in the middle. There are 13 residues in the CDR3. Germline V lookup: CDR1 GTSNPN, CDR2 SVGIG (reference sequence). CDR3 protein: CAGLYDPGETQYF. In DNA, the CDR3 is TGTGCCGGACTTTACGATCCGGGGGAGACCCAGTACTTC.

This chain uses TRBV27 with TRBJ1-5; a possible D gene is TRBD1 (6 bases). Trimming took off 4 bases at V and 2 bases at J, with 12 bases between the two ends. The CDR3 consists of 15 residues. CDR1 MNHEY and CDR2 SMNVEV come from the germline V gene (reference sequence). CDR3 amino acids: CASSSWGQGNQPQHF. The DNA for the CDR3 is TGTGCCAGCAGTTCATGGGGGCAGGGCAATCAGCCCCAGCATTTT.

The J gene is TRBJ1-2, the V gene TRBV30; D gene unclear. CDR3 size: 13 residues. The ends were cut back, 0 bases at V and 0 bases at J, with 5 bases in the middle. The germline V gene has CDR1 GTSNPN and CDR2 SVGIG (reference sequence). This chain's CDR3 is CAWSVGANYGYTF. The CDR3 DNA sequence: TGTGCCTGGAGTGTTGGGGCTAACTATGGCTACACCTTC.

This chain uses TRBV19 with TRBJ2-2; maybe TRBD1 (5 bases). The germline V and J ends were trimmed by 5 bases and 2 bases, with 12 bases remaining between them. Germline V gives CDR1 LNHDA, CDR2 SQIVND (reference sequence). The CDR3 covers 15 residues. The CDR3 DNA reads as TGTGCCAGTAGTCCGCTGACAGAAAACACCGGGGAGCTGTTTTTT. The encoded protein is CASSPLTENTGELFF.